The rows below give T cell receptor beta chains drawn from one sample of a study of T cell responses to AZD1222 COVID-19 vaccine. The table came from immunoSEQ multiplex PCR; TCRdb's copy has only in-frame clones and leaves some out. The repertoire holds tens of thousands of clones, with around 90% as singletons. The sample in question was peripheral blood, obtained on day 0 of AZD1222 vaccination. Receptors originate from an adult in good health. Each CDR3 is given with its conserved first and last residue. The D gene is left open where the match is weak. Some rows mark clone size as missing; the rest say once, few, many or name a class of expanded clone.

clone_size,j_call,d_call,v_call,cdr3_aa,cdr3_nt
NA,TRBJ1-5,NA,TRBV19,CASSILSAETQPQHF,TGTGCCAGTAGTATATTATCGGCAGAGACTCAGCCCCAGCATTTT
NA,TRBJ2-7,TRBD1,TRBV5-5,CASSSMTGFSYEQYF,TGTGCCAGCAGCTCGATGACAGGGTTTTCCTACGAGCAGTACTTC
NA,TRBJ2-1,NA,TRBV7-2,CASGGSSYNEQFF,TGTGCCAGCGGGGGCAGCTCCTACAATGAGCAGTTCTTC
NA,TRBJ2-1,TRBD2,TRBV11-2,CASSLGLAGLKQFF,TGTGCCAGCAGCTTGGGACTAGCGGGACTTAAGCAGTTCTTC
NA,TRBJ1-3,NA,TRBV28,CASSLRTLPGNTIYF,TGTGCCAGCAGTTTACGGACTTTACCGGGAAACACCATATATTTT
NA,TRBJ2-1,NA,TRBV13,CASSLGWARDEQFF,TGTGCCAGCAGCTTAGGGTGGGCGAGGGATGAGCAGTTCTTC
NA,TRBJ1-1,TRBD1,TRBV19,CASSPRTGGGTEAFF,TGTGCCAGTAGTCCACGAACAGGGGGCGGCACTGAAGCTTTCTTT
NA,TRBJ2-3,NA,TRBV19,CASSPAADTQYF,TGTGCCAGTAGTCCCGCAGCAGATACGCAGTATTTT
NA,TRBJ1-2,NA,TRBV27,CASRNRDPEGYTF,TGTGCCAGCAGGAACCGGGACCCGGAGGGCTACACCTTC
NA,TRBJ2-2,NA,TRBV30,CACFREVGTGELFF,TGTGCCTGCTTCAGGGAGGTGGGCACCGGGGAGCTGTTTTTT
NA,TRBJ1-5,NA,TRBV5-1,CASSLIGERNQPQHF,TGCGCCAGCAGCTTAATAGGAGAGCGCAATCAGCCCCAGCATTTT
NA,TRBJ2-7,TRBD1,TRBV7-9,CASNPGTGAYEQYF,TGTGCCAGTAATCCCGGGACAGGAGCCTACGAGCAGTACTTC
once,TRBJ2-1,NA,TRBV30,CAWARLPLYNEQFF,TGTGCCTGGGCGCGACTACCCCTATACAATGAGCAGTTCTTC
NA,TRBJ2-1,NA,TRBV5-1,CASSPGSRAAEQFF,TGCGCCAGCAGCCCCGGGTCCCGAGCGGCTGAGCAGTTCTTC
NA,TRBJ2-3,TRBD2,TRBV7-9,CASSPAAGGADTQYF,TGTGCCAGCAGCCCCGCGGCGGGAGGGGCAGATACGCAGTATTTT
NA,TRBJ2-7,TRBD2,TRBV11-2,CASSRTSVSYEQYF,TGTGCCAGCAGCCGGACTAGCGTCTCCTACGAGCAGTACTTC
NA,TRBJ2-1,NA,TRBV24-1,CATSGSALFVERNEQFF,TGTGCCACCAGTGGTTCGGCATTGTTTGTAGAGAGGAATGAGCAGTTCTTC
NA,TRBJ2-6,NA,TRBV19,CASSTISGANVLTF,TGTGCCAGTAGTACCATCTCTGGGGCCAACGTCCTGACTTTC
NA,TRBJ1-3,NA,TRBV28,CASSYRNTIYF,TGTGCCAGCAGCTACAGAAACACCATATATTTT
NA,TRBJ2-3,NA,TRBV6-5,CASQSHTQYF,TGTGCCAGCCAGTCACATACGCAGTATTTT
medium-sized,TRBJ1-6,NA,TRBV28,CASSFGGSNSPLHF,TGTGCCAGCAGTTTTGGGGGGTCTAATTCACCCCTCCACTTT
NA,TRBJ2-7,TRBD1,TRBV19,CASSPQGTVYEQYF,TGTGCCAGTAGTCCCCAGGGGACAGTCTACGAGCAGTACTTC
NA,TRBJ1-4,NA,TRBV10-3,CAISPTETNEKLFF,TGTGCCATCAGCCCTACAGAAACTAATGAAAAACTGTTTTTT
NA,TRBJ1-2,NA,TRBV6-5,CASSYSDNNYGYTF,TGTGCCAGCAGTTACTCCGACAATAACTATGGCTACACCTTC
once,TRBJ2-1,NA,TRBV25-1,CASSERSSYNEQFF,TGTGCCAGCAGTGAACGGAGCTCCTACAATGAGCAGTTCTTC
NA,TRBJ1-2,NA,TRBV24-1,CATSDGQYENYGYTF,TGTGCCACCAGTGACGGACAGTACGAGAACTATGGCTACACCTTC
NA,TRBJ2-7,TRBD1,TRBV6-5,CASSPTGGNYEQYF,TGTGCCAGCAGTCCGACAGGGGGCAACTACGAGCAGTACTTC
NA,TRBJ2-1,TRBD2,TRBV9,CASSLAITGGSGDEQFF,TGTGCCAGCAGCCTGGCTATAACGGGAGGGTCGGGGGATGAGCAGTTCTTC
NA,TRBJ2-7,NA,TRBV14,CASSPTRTYEQYF,TGTGCCAGCAGCCCGACCAGAACCTACGAGCAGTACTTC
NA,TRBJ2-3,TRBD1,TRBV24-1,CATSETGTGGADTQYF,TGTGCCACCAGTGAAACCGGGACAGGGGGCGCCGATACGCAGTATTTT
NA,TRBJ1-1,NA,TRBV6-5,CASSYNVVGEAFF,TGTGCCAGCAGTTATAACGTCGTAGGGGAAGCTTTCTTT
NA,TRBJ2-2,NA,TRBV2,CASSVEGFGELFF,TGTGCCAGCAGTGTTGAGGGATTCGGGGAGCTGTTTTTT
NA,TRBJ1-4,NA,TRBV2,CASSEGGRANEKLFF,TGTGCCAGCAGTGAAGGGGGCAGAGCTAATGAAAAACTGTTTTTT
NA,TRBJ2-3,NA,TRBV5-1,CASSIGGPSTDTQYF,TGCGCCAGCAGTATCGGCGGTCCTAGCACAGATACGCAGTATTTT
NA,TRBJ1-5,NA,TRBV7-6,CASSLWDNLNQPQHF,TGTGCCAGCAGCTTATGGGACAATCTCAATCAGCCCCAGCATTTT
NA,TRBJ1-4,NA,TRBV7-2,CASSPRANEKLFF,TGTGCCAGCAGCCCTAGAGCTAATGAAAAACTGTTTTTT
NA,TRBJ2-3,TRBD2,TRBV10-2,CATRLAGKNTQYF,TGCGCCACCCGACTAGCAGGCAAAAATACGCAGTATTTT
NA,TRBJ2-7,NA,TRBV4-1,CASSETSLGSYEQYF,TGCGCCAGCAGCGAAACTAGTTTGGGCTCCTACGAGCAGTACTTC
NA,TRBJ2-5,NA,TRBV9,CASSDQPGASAQETQYF,TGTGCCAGCAGCGACCAGCCTGGGGCTAGCGCCCAAGAGACCCAGTACTTC
once,TRBJ2-1,NA,TRBV6-5,CASSYGPRGAYNEQFF,TGTGCCAGCAGTTACGGGCCCCGAGGAGCCTACAATGAGCAGTTCTTC
NA,TRBJ1-5,NA,TRBV12-3/TRBV12-4,CASSFPRQPQHF,TGTGCCAGCAGTTTTCCGCGACAGCCCCAGCATTTT
NA,TRBJ1-3,NA,TRBV5-1,CASSETTGSGNTIYF,TGCGCCAGCAGCGAGACTACAGGGTCTGGAAACACCATATATTTT
NA,TRBJ1-1,TRBD1,TRBV10-3,CAISAAGTGETTEAFF,TGTGCCATCAGTGCTGCCGGGACAGGGGAGACCACTGAAGCTTTCTTT
NA,TRBJ2-2,NA,TRBV11-3,CASSLDQGGSTNTGELFF,TGTGCCAGCAGCTTAGATCAGGGGGGGAGCACGAACACCGGGGAGCTGTTTTTT
NA,TRBJ1-6,TRBD1,TRBV28,CASSTTGLPNSPLHF,TGTGCCAGCAGTACGACAGGGTTACCTAATTCACCCCTCCACTTT
NA,TRBJ2-7,NA,TRBV4-1,CASSPTRANEQYF,TGCGCCAGCAGCCCCACCCGGGCGAACGAGCAGTACTTC
NA,TRBJ1-2,NA,TRBV7-2,CASSFDRNYGYTF,TGTGCCAGCAGCTTTGACAGGAACTATGGCTACACCTTC
NA,TRBJ2-1,NA,TRBV5-1,CASSLMHWYEQFF,TGCGCCAGCAGCTTGATGCATTGGTATGAGCAGTTCTTC
NA,TRBJ2-1,TRBD2,TRBV11-3,CASSKGTSGSNNEQFF,TGTGCCAGCAGCAAGGGGACTAGCGGTTCTAACAATGAGCAGTTCTTC